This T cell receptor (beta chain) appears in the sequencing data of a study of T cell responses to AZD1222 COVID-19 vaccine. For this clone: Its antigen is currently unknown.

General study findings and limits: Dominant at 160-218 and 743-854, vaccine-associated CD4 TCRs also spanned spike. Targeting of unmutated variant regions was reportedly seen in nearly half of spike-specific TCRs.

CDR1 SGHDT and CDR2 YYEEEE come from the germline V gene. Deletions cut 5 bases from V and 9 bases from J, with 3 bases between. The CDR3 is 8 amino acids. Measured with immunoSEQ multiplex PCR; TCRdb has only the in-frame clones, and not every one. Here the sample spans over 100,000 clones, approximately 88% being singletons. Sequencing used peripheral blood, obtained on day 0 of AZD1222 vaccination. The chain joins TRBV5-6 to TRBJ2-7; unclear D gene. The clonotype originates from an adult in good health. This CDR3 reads CASRRQYF. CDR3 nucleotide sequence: TGTGCCAGCAGGCGGCAGTACTTC.